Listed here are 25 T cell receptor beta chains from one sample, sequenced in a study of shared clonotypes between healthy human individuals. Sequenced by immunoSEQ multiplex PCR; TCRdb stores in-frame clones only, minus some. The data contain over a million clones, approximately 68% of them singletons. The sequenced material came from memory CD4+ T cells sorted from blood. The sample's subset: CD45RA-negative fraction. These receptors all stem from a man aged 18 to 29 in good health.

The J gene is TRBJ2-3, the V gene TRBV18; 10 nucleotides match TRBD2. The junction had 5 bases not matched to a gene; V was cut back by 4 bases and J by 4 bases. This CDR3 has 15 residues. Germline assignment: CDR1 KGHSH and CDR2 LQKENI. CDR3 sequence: CASSHRTSGADTQYF. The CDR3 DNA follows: TGTGCCAGCTCACACCGGACTAGCGGAGCAGATACGCAGTATTTT.

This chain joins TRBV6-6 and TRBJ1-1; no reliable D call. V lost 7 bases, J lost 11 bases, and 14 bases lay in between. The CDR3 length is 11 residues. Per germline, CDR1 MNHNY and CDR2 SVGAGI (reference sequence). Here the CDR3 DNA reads TGTGCCAGCACCGGAGGGCTACTGGCTTTCTTT. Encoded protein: CASTGGLLAFF.

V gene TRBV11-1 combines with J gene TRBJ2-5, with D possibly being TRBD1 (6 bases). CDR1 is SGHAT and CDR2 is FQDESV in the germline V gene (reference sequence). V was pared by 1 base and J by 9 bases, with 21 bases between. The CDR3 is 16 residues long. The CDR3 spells CASSLGRQGILRAQYF. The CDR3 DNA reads TGTGCCAGCAGCTTAGGCCGGCAGGGGATACTAAGGGCCCAGTACTTC.

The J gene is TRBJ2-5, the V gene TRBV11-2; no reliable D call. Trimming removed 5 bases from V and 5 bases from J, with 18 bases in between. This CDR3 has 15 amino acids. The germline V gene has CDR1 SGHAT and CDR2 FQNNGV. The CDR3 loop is CASSPDGHRKETQYF. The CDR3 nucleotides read TGTGCCAGCAGCCCCGATGGGCATAGGAAGGAGACCCAGTACTTC.

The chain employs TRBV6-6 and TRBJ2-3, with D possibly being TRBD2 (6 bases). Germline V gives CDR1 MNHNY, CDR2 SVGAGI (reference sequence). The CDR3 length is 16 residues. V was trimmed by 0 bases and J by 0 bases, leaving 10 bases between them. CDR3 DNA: TGTGCCAGCAGTTACTCGACCGGAGGGAGCACAGATACGCAGTATTTT. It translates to CASSYSTGGSTDTQYF.

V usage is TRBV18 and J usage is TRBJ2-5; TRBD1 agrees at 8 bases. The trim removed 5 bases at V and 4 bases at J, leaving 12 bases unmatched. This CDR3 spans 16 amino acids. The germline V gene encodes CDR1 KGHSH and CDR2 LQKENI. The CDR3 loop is CASSSPFYGQGETQYF. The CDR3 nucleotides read TGTGCCAGCTCATCCCCCTTTTATGGACAGGGAGAGACCCAGTACTTC.

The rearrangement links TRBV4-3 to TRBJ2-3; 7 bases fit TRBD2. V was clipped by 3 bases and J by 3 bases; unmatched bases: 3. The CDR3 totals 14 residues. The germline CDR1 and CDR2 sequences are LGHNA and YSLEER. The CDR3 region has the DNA TGCGCCAGCAGCCAGCGGACTAGAACAGATACGCAGTATTTT. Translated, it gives CASSQRTRTDTQYF.

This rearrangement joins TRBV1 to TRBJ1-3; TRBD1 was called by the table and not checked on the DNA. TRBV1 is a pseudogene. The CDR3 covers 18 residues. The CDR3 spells CTSSQDVAGGFSGNTIYF. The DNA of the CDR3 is TGCACCAGCAGCCAAGATGTGGCAGGGGGCTTCTCTGGAAACACCATATATTTT.

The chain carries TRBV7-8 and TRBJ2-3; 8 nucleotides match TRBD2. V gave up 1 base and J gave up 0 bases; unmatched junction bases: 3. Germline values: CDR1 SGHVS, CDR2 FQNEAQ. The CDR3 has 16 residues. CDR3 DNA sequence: TGTGCCAGCAGCTTAGGACTAGCGCCTAGCACAGATACGCAGTATTTT. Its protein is CASSLGLAPSTDTQYF.

The CDR3 region is CASSQTGNSPLHF. CDR3 coding DNA: TGTGCCAGCAGCCAGACAGGGAATTCACCCCTCCACTTT. The chain has TRBV5-6 and TRBJ1-6; 7 positions agree with TRBD1. V was clipped by 4 bases and J by 7 bases; unmatched bases: 2. The germline V gene encodes CDR1 SGHDT and CDR2 YYEEEE. This CDR3 has 13 amino acids.

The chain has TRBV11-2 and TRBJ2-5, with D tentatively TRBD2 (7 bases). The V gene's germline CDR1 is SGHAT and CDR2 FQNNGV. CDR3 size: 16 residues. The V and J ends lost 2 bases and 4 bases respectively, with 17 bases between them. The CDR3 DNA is TGTGCCAGCAGCTTAAGGGGGGGAACCGGGAGAGAGACCCAGTACTTC. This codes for CASSLRGGTGRETQYF.

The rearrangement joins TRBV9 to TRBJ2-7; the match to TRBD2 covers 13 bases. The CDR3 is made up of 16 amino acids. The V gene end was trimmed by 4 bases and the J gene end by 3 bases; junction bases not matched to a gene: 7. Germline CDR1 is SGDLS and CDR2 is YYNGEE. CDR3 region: CASSLTGTSGNYEQYF. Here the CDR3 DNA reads TGTGCCAGCAGCCTAACCGGGACTAGCGGGAACTACGAGCAGTACTTC.

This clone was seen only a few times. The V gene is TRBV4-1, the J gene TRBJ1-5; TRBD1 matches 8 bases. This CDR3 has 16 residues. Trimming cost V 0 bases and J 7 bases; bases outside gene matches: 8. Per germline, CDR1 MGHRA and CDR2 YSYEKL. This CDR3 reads CASSQDRVQGGQPQHF. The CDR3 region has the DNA TGCGCCAGCAGCCAAGATCGGGTACAGGGGGGACAGCCCCAGCATTTT.

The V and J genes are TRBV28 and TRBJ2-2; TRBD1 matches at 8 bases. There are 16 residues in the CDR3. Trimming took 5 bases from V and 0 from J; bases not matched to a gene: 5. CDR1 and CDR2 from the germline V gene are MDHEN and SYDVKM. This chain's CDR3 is CASSTPGQANTGELFF. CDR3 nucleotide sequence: TGTGCCAGCAGTACACCGGGACAGGCGAACACCGGGGAGCTGTTTTTT.

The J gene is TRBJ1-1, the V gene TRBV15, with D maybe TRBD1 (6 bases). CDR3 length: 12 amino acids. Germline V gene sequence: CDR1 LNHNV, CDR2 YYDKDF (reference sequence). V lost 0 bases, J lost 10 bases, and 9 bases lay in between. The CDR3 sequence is CATSRDRGGAFF. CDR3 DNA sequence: TGTGCCACCAGCAGAGATCGAGGGGGAGCTTTCTTT.

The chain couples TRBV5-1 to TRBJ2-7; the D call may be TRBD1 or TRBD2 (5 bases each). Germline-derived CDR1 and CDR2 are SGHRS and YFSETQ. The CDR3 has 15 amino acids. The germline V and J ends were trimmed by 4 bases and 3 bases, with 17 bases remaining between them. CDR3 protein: CASSPDGTALYEQYF. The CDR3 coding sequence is TGCGCCAGCAGCCCGGACGGGACGGCTCTCTACGAGCAGTACTTC.

The CDR3 nucleotides are TGTGCCAGCAGCTTCCCATTGGGGGGTGGCTACACCTTC. Translating gives CASSFPLGGGYTF. V gene TRBV7-9 combines with J gene TRBJ1-2, with D maybe TRBD1 (5 bases). Germline CDR1 is SEHNR and CDR2 is FQNEAQ (reference sequence). Trimming left V 3 bases short and J 7 bases short, with 12 bases between. The CDR3 consists of 13 residues.

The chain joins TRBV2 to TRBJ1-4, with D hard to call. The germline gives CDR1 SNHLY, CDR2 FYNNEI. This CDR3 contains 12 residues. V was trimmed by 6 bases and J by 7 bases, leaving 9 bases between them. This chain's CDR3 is CASRTNSEKLFF. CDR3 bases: TGTGCCAGCAGGACCAACAGTGAAAAACTGTTTTTT.

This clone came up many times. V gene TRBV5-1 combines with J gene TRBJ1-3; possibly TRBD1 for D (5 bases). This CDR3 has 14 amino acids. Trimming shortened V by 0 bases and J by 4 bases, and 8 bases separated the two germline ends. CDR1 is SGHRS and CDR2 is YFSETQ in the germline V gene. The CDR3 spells CASSLEGKGNTIYF. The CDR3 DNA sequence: TGCGCCAGCAGCTTGGAGGGGAAGGGAAACACCATATATTTT. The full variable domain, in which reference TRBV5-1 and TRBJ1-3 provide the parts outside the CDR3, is KAGVTQTPRYLIKTRGQQVTLSCSPISGHRSVSWYQQTPGQGLQFLFEYFSETQRNKGNFPGRFSGRQFSNSRSEMNVSTLELGDSALYLCASSLEGKGNTIYFGEGSWLTVV.

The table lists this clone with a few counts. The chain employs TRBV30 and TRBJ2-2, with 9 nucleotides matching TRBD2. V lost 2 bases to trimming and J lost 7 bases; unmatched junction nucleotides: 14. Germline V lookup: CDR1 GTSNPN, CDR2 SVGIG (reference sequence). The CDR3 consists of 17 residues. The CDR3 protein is CAWSPPGLARKGGELFF. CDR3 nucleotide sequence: TGTGCCTGGAGTCCCCCAGGACTAGCGAGAAAGGGCGGGGAGCTGTTTTTT. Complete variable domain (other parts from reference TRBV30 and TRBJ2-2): SQTIHQWPATLVQPVGSPLSLECTVEGTSNPNLYWYRQAAGRGLQLLFYSVGIGQISSEVPQNLSASRPQDRQFILSSKKLLLSDSGFYLCAWSPPGLARKGGELFFGEGSRLTVL.

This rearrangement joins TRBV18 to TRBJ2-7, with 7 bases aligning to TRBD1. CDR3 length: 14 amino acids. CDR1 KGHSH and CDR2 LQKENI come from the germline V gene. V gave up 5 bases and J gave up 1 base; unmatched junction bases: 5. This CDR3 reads CASSITGESYEQYF. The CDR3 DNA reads TGTGCCAGCTCAATTACAGGGGAATCCTACGAGCAGTACTTC.

The CDR3 spells CASRVDSGTEAFF. CDR3 bases: TGTGCCAGCAGGGTCGACAGCGGCACTGAAGCTTTCTTT. This sequence joins TRBV7-8 and TRBJ1-1; maybe TRBD1 (5 bases). CDR3 size: 13 residues. V shed 6 bases and J shed 4 bases, with 12 bases lying between them. CDR1 is SGHVS, CDR2 FQNEAQ, per germline. The full variable domain, completed using reference TRBV7-8 and TRBJ1-1, is GAGVSQSPRYKVAKRGQDVALRCDPISGHVSLFWYQQALGQGPEFLTYFQNEAQLDKSGLPSDRFFAERPEGSVSTLKIQRTQQEDSAVYLCASRVDSGTEAFFGQGTRLTVV.

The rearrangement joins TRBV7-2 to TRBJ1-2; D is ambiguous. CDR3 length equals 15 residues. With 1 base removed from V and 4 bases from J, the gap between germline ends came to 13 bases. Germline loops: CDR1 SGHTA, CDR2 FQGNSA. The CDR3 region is CASSLEMASGYGYTF. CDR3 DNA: TGTGCCAGCAGCTTAGAGATGGCGTCTGGCTATGGCTACACCTTC.

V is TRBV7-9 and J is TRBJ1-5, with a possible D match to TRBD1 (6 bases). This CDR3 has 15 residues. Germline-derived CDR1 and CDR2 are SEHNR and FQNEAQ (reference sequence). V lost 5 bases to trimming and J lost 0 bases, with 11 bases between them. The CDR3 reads CASSPSGASNQPQHF. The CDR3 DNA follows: TGTGCCAGCAGCCCTTCGGGGGCTAGCAATCAGCCCCAGCATTTT.

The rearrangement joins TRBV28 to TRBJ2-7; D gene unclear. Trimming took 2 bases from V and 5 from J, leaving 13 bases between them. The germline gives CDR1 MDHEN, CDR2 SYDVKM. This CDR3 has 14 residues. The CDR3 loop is CASSLASSSDEQYF. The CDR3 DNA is TGTGCCAGCAGTTTAGCGTCGAGTTCCGACGAGCAGTACTTC.